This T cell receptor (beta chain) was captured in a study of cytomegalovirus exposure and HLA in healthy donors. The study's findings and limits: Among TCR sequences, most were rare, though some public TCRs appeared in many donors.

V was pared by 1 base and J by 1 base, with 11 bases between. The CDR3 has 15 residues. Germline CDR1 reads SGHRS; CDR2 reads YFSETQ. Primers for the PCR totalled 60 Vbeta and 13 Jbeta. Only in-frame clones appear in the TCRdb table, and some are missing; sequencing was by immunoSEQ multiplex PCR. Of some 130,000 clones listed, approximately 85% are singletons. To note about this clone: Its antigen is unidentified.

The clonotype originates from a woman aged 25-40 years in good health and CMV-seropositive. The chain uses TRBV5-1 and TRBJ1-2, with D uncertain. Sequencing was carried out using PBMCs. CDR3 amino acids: CASSLSADFNYGYTF. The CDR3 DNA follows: TGCGCCAGCAGCTTGTCCGCAGATTTTAACTATGGCTACACCTTC.